This T cell receptor beta chain stems from a study of blood T cell repertoires in COVID-19. Whole-study context: COVID-19 samples, acute and convalescent, were from the United States, Italy and Spain. In each case, the material was cDNA or gDNA derived from T cells, B-cell-depleted T cells, or PBMCs.

V shed 1 base and J 4 bases; nucleotides not matched to a gene: 6. In germline, CDR1 is LGHNA, CDR2 YNFKEQ. The CDR3 has 16 residues. TCRdb's copy holds only in-frame clones and misses some; the assay was immunoSEQ multiplex PCR. The data show some 250,000 clones, about 90% seen once. The sequencing input was peripheral blood. The V gene is TRBV4-2, the J gene TRBJ2-3; TRBD1 aligns across 9 bases. The receptor was derived from a woman aged 30 to 39 who had recovered from COVID-19. Written as DNA, the CDR3 is TGTGCCAGCAGCCAAGGGGGCGGGACAGGGTCAGATACGCAGTATTTT. Translation: CASSQGGGTGSDTQYF.